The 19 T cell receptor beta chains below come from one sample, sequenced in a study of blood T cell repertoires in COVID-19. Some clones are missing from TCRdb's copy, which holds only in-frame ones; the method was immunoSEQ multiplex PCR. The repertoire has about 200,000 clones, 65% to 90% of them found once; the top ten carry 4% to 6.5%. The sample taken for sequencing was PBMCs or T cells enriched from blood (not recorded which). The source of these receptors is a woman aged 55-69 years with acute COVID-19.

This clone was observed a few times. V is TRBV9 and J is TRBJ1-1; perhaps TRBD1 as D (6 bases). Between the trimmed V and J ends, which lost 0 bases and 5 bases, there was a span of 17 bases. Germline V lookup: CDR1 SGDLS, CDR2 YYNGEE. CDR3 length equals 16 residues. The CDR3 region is CASSVGVGGGETEAFF. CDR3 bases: TGTGCCAGCAGCGTAGGAGTAGGGGGTGGGGAAACTGAAGCTTTCTTT.

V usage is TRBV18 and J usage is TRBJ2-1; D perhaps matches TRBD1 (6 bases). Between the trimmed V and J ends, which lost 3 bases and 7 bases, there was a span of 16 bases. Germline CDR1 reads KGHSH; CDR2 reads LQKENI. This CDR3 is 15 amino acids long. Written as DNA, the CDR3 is TGTGCCAGCTCACCCACAGACAGGACTTGGAATGAGCAGTTCTTC. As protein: CASSPTDRTWNEQFF.

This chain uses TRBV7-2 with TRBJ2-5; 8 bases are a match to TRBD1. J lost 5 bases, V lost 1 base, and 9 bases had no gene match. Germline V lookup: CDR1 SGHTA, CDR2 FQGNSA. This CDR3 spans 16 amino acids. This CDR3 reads CASSLGTGFNIETQYF. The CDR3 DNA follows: TGTGCCAGCAGCTTAGGGACAGGGTTTAATATCGAGACCCAGTACTTC.

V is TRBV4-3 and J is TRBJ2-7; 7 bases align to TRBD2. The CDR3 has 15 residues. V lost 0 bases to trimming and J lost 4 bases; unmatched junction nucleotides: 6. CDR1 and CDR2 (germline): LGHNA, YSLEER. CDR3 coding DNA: TGCGCCAGCAGCCAAGATCGCGCTAGCGGTTACGAGCAGTACTTC. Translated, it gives CASSQDRASGYEQYF.

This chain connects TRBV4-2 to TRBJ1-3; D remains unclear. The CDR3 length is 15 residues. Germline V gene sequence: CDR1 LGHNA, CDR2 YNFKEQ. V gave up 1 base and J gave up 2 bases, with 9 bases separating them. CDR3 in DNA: TGTGCCAGCAGCCAAGGAGGAGGGACTGGAAACACCATATATTTT. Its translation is CASSQGGGTGNTIYF.

In DNA form, the CDR3 reads TGTGCCAGCTCAGTCCAGGGTAACACTGAAGCTTTCTTT. The encoded protein is CASSVQGNTEAFF. V usage is TRBV18 and J usage is TRBJ1-1, with a possible D match to TRBD1 (5 bases). CDR1 is KGHSH and CDR2 is LQKENI in the germline V gene. The V end lost 5 bases, the J end lost 2 bases, and 9 bases lay between the germline ends. The CDR3 totals 13 residues.

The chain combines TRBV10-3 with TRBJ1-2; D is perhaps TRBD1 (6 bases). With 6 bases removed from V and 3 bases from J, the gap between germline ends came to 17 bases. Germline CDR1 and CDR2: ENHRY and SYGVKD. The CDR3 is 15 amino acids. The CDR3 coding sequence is TGTGCCATCAGCCTACAGGGCTTTAAAGACTATGGCTACACCTTC. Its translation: CAISLQGFKDYGYTF.

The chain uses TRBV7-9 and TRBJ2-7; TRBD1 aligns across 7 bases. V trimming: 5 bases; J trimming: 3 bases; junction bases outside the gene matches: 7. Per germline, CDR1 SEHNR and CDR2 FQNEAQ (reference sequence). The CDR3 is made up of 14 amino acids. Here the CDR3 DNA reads TGTGCCAGCAGCAAATCCGGGACAGTCTACGAGCAGTACTTC. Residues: CASSKSGTVYEQYF.

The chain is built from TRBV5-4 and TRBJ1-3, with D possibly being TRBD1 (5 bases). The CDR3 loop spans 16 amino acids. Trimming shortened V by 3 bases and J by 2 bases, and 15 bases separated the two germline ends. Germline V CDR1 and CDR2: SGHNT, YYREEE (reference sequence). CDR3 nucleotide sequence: TGTGCCAGCAGCTCCGGCGGGGGGAAAGCTGGAAACACCATATATTTT. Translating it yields CASSSGGGKAGNTIYF.

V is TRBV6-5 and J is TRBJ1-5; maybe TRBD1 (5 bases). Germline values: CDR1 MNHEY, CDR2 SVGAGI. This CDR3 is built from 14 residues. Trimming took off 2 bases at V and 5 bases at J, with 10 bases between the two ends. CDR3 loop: CASSYDSSYQPQHF. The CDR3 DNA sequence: TGTGCCAGCAGTTACGACAGCTCTTATCAGCCCCAGCATTTT.

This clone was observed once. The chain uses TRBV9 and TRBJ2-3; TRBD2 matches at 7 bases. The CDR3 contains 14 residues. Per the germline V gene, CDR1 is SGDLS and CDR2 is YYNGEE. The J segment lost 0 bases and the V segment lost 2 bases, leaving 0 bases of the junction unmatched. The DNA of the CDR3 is TGTGCCAGCAGCGTGCGGGGGAGCACAGATACGCAGTATTTT. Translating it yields CASSVRGSTDTQYF. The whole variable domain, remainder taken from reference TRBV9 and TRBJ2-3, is DSGVTQTPKHLITATGQRVTLRCSPRSGDLSVYWYQQSLDQGLQFLIQYYNGEERAKGNILERFSAQQFPDLHSELNLSSLELGDSALYFCASSVRGSTDTQYFGPGTRLTVL.

The CDR3 sequence: CASSSGGADTQYF. The CDR3 bases are TGTGCCAGCAGTTCAGGGGGCGCAGATACGCAGTATTTT. The chain carries TRBV28 and TRBJ2-3, with 8 bases that match TRBD1. In germline, CDR1 is MDHEN, CDR2 SYDVKM. The trim removed 4 bases at V and 4 bases at J, leaving 1 base unmatched. CDR3 length: 13 residues.

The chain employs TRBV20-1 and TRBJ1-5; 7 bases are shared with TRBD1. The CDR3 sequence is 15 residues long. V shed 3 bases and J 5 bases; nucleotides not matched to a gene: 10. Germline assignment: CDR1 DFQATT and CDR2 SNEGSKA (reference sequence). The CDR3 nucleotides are TGCAGTGCTAGTATCCGGGACAGATATTATCAGCCCCAGCATTTT. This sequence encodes CSASIRDRYYQPQHF.

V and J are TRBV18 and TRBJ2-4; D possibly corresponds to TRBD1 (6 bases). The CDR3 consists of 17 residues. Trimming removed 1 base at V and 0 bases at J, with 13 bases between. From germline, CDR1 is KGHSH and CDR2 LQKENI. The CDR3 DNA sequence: TGTGCCAGCTCACCACAGGGGGTTGTCGTAGCCAAAAACATTCAGTACTTC. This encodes CASSPQGVVVAKNIQYF. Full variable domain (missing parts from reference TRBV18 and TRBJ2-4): NAGVMQNPRHLVRRRGQEARLRCSPMKGHSHVYWYRQLPEEGLKFMVYLQKENIIDESGMPKERFSAEFPKEGPSILRIQQVVRGDSAAYFCASSPQGVVVAKNIQYFGAGTRLSVL.

The CDR3 DNA follows: TGTGCCAGCAGCCCTGGGGGACTAGCGGAAGAGACCCAGTACTTC. Residues: CASSPGGLAEETQYF. The chain has TRBV3-1 (or the pseudogene TRBV3-2) and TRBJ2-5; 11 bases are shared with TRBD2. Germline V gene sequence: CDR1 LGHDT, CDR2 YNNKEL (reference sequence). The trim removed 4 bases at V and 3 bases at J, leaving 4 bases unmatched. The length of the CDR3 is 15 residues.

The CDR3 nucleotides read TGCGCCAGCAGCGTCCGGGACAGGGTCGGGGGAACTAATGAAAAACTGTTTTTT. Amino acids: CASSVRDRVGGTNEKLFF. This chain joins TRBV4-1 and TRBJ1-4, with 9 nucleotides matching TRBD1. This CDR3 contains 18 residues. Losses at the gene ends were 5 bases for V and 1 base for J; bases not matched to a gene: 11. From germline, CDR1 is MGHRA and CDR2 YSYEKL.

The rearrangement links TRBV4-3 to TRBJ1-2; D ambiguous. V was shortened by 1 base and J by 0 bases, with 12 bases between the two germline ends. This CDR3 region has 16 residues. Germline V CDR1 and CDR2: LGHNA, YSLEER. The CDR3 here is CASSQGFQTANYGYTF. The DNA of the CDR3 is TGCGCCAGCAGCCAAGGGTTCCAGACTGCTAACTATGGCTACACCTTC.

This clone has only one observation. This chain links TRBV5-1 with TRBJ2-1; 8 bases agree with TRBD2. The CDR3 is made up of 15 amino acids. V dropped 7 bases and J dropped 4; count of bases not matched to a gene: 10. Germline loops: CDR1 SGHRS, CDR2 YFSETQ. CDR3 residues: CASGEAGASYNEQFF. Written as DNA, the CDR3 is TGCGCCAGCGGGGAAGCGGGGGCGAGTTACAATGAGCAGTTCTTC.

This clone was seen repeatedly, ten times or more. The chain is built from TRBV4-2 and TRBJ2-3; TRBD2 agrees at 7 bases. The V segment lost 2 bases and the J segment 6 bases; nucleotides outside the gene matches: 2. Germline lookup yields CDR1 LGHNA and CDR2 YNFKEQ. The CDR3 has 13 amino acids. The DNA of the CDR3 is TGTGCCAGCAGCCAAAAAGCGGGGGATACGCAGTATTTT. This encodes CASSQKAGDTQYF.